Listed here is a single TCR beta chain. Its specificity is not known. TCRdb's table, derived via immunoSEQ multiplex PCR, lists solely in-frame clones and lacks some. The repertoire has about 370,000 clones, about 85% of them found once; the top ten carry around 3.4%. This CDR3 comprises 15 residues. Germline assignment: CDR1 SGHVS and CDR2 FNYEAQ. Trimming stripped 0 bases from V and 4 bases from J, with 10 bases between. These data are taken from a study of Ad26.COV2.S vaccination and SARS-CoV-2 variants. The overall study: Donor had been placed in the Ad26.COV2.S arm of the COV1001 trial.

Treatment meaning: roughly 20 received Ad26.COV2.S at low or high dose, single or two shots; about 5 received placebo; per-sample allocation not given. On day 63 after the first injection, vaccine and placebo recipients gave samples. Boston hosted the donor, who was an adult aged 18-55 years. The study's findings and limits: Spike-specific TCR breadth ran higher among vaccine recipients than placebo recipients.

The material sequenced was peripheral blood, taken in a trial of Ad26.COV2.S vaccine versus placebo. The receptor comes from a person aged 18-60 years who received the Ad26.COV2.S COVID-19 vaccine or a placebo. This sequence joins TRBV7-6 and TRBJ2-1, with D maybe TRBD2 (5 bases). The DNA for the CDR3 is TGTGCCAGCAGCTTAGCTTTGGGGAGTTACAATGAGCAGTTCTTC. Translated: CASSLALGSYNEQFF.